These 26 T cell receptor beta chains were all obtained from the same sample, sequenced in a study of control samples from healthy donors and cancer patients. Libraries were prepared by immunoSEQ multiplex PCR; TCRdb keeps only in-frame clonotypes and omits some of them. The profile shows tens of thousands of clones, roughly 82% of them singletons. What was sequenced was blood. These receptors all stem from a man aged 45-60 years in good health.

The rearrangement uses TRBV5-1 and TRBJ2-1; 13 bases agree with TRBD2. The germline V gene encodes CDR1 SGHRS and CDR2 YFSETQ. The CDR3 sequence is 15 residues long. The V segment lost 5 bases and the J segment 8 bases; nucleotides outside the gene matches: 7. The CDR3 protein is CASRDGTSGMDEQFF. The CDR3, as DNA: TGCGCCAGCAGAGACGGGACTAGCGGGATGGATGAGCAGTTCTTC.

J is TRBJ2-1 and V is TRBV7-3, with D possibly matching TRBD2 (5 bases). This CDR3 has 16 residues. From germline, CDR1 is SGHTA and CDR2 FQGTGA. Trimming pared 5 bases from V and 0 bases from J, leaving 14 bases between. CDR3 DNA: TGTGCCAGCAGCCCCAGGACTGGTAGCTCCTACAATGAGCAGTTCTTC. Encoded protein: CASSPRTGSSYNEQFF.

This clone was counted only a few times. The CDR3 here is CASSLVQGPGELFF. The CDR3 coding sequence is TGTGCCAGCAGCTTAGTCCAGGGCCCCGGGGAGCTGTTTTTT. This chain links TRBV7-9 with TRBJ2-2, with D possibly being TRBD1 (5 bases). The V end lost 1 base, the J end lost 6 bases, and 9 bases lay between the germline ends. This CDR3 comprises 14 residues. Germline V gene lookup returns CDR1 SEHNR and CDR2 FQNEAQ (reference sequence).

CDR3 nucleotides: TGTGCCAGCAGCTTACGGGGTTACGAGCAGTACTTC. Translation: CASSLRGYEQYF. The chain links TRBV13 to TRBJ2-7; D might be TRBD2 (5 bases). CDR3 length: 12 amino acids. Germline CDR1 PRHDT, CDR2 FYEKMQ (reference sequence). V gave up 2 bases and J gave up 4 bases, with 6 bases separating them.

This sequence joins TRBV7-2 and TRBJ2-2; D gene ambiguous. The CDR3 has 15 residues. The V end was cut by 2 bases, the J end by 2 bases, with 9 bases between. The germline CDR1 and CDR2 sequences are SGHTA and FQGNSA. The CDR3 bases are TGTGCCAGCAGCTTACGTCAGGAAAACACCGGGGAGCTGTTTTTT. It is translated as CASSLRQENTGELFF. Using reference TRBV7-2 and TRBJ2-2 for the parts outside the CDR3, the full variable domain is GAGVSQSPSNKVTEKGKDVELRCDPISGHTALYWYRQSLGQGLEFLIYFQGNSAPDKSGLPSDRFSAERTGGSVSTLTIQRTQQEDSAVYLCASSLRQENTGELFFGEGSRLTVL.

The V and J genes are TRBV7-2 and TRBJ2-7, with D maybe TRBD1 (6 bases). Trimming removed 2 bases at V and 3 bases at J, with 14 bases between. Germline V CDR1 and CDR2: SGHTA, FQGNSA. This CDR3 contains 15 residues. The CDR3 spells CASSLRSGDSYEQYF. CDR3 sequence (DNA): TGTGCCAGCAGCTTAAGGTCAGGGGATAGCTACGAGCAGTACTTC.

V is TRBV4-2 and J is TRBJ2-1; D gene ambiguous. Trimming shortened V by 0 bases and J by 4 bases, and 10 bases separated the two germline ends. Per germline, CDR1 LGHNA and CDR2 YNFKEQ. The CDR3 contains 15 residues. The CDR3 DNA follows: TGTGCCAGCAGCCAAGACCGCGCGGCGTACAATGAGCAGTTCTTC. Its translation is CASSQDRAAYNEQFF.

The chain employs TRBV5-1 and TRBJ1-1; D not resolved. This CDR3 is 14 amino acids long. Trimming removed 4 bases at V and 7 bases at J, with 17 bases between. Germline V lookup: CDR1 SGHRS, CDR2 YFSETQ. The CDR3 DNA reads as TGCGCCAGCAGCCTCTTCACGCGTTCCGATGAAGCTTTCTTT. Amino acids: CASSLFTRSDEAFF.

V and J are TRBV29-1 and TRBJ1-3, with unresolved D. V was pared by 4 bases and J by 3 bases, with 13 bases between. Per germline, CDR1 SQVTM and CDR2 ANQGSEA. CDR3 size: 14 residues. Written as DNA, the CDR3 is TGCAGCGTTGGGGCGAGTACGCTTGGAAACACCATATATTTT. Residues: CSVGASTLGNTIYF.

This clone is labeled as medium-sized. This chain connects TRBV6-5 to TRBJ2-7, with D uncertain. The V and J ends lost 2 bases and 2 bases respectively, with 7 bases between them. The CDR3 runs to 13 residues. The V gene's germline CDR1 is MNHEY and CDR2 SVGAGI. CDR3 loop: CASSYRQAYEQYF. In DNA form, the CDR3 reads TGTGCCAGCAGTTACAGGCAGGCCTACGAGCAGTACTTC.

This rearrangement joins TRBV11-3 to TRBJ2-1; no clear D. This CDR3 is built from 14 residues. V lost 1 base and J 7 bases, leaving 11 bases between the germline ends. Germline V gene lookup returns CDR1 SGHNT and CDR2 YENEEA. The DNA for the CDR3 is TGTGCCAGCAGCTTAGGATCTTTTAGGAATGAGCAGTTCTTC. Protein product: CASSLGSFRNEQFF.

This chain connects TRBV30 to TRBJ1-5, with TRBD1 matching 9 bases. Germline CDR1 is GTSNPN and CDR2 is SVGIG (reference sequence). V was pared by 2 bases and J by 7 bases, with 9 bases of the junction left unmatched. The CDR3 runs 15 residues. CDR3 protein: CAWSHKDRGTQPQHF. The CDR3 region has the DNA TGTGCCTGGAGTCACAAGGACAGGGGCACCCAGCCCCAGCATTTT.

The chain uses TRBV7-6 and TRBJ2-5; 7 bases agree with TRBD2. Per germline, CDR1 SGHVS and CDR2 FNYEAQ. The V and J ends lost 3 bases and 1 base, in that order; junction bases with no gene match: 8. The CDR3 spans 16 residues. The CDR3 loop reads CASSFWEGPAQETQYF. For the CDR3, the DNA is TGTGCCAGCAGCTTTTGGGAGGGACCGGCCCAAGAGACCCAGTACTTC. The full variable domain, completed using reference TRBV7-6 and TRBJ2-5, is GAGVSQSPRYKVTKRGQDVALRCDPISGHVSLYWYRQALGQGPEFLTYFNYEAQQDKSGLPNDRFSAERPEGSISTLTIQRTEQRDSAMYRCASSFWEGPAQETQYFGPGTRLLVL.

This chain uses TRBV7-2 with TRBJ2-1; 9 bases line up with TRBD2. CDR1 and CDR2 (germline): SGHTA, FQGNSA. The CDR3 totals 16 residues. V was clipped by 5 bases and J by 3 bases; unmatched bases: 8. Here the CDR3 reads CASSAIAGAGYNEQFF. The DNA for the CDR3 is TGTGCCAGCAGCGCGATAGCGGGAGCGGGCTACAATGAGCAGTTCTTC.

The rearrangement joins TRBV24-1 to TRBJ1-1; 10 bases fit TRBD1. The CDR3 is made up of 15 amino acids. The V and J ends lost 4 bases and 4 bases, in that order; junction bases with no gene match: 5. Per germline, CDR1 KGHDR and CDR2 SFDVKD. DNA for the CDR3: TGTGCCACCAGTGAGACCGGGACAGGGGCCACTGAAGCTTTCTTT. Protein: CATSETGTGATEAFF.

This clone was seen once. The chain combines TRBV6-1 with TRBJ2-7, with 7 bases fitting TRBD2. Germline CDR1 is MNHNS and CDR2 is SASEGT. The junction had 10 bases not matched to a gene; V was cut back by 3 bases and J by 5 bases. There are 15 residues in the CDR3. The CDR3 sequence is CASSDGWEGIDEQYF. The CDR3 region has the DNA TGTGCCAGCAGTGACGGGTGGGAGGGCATCGACGAGCAGTACTTC.

The gene calls are TRBV30 and TRBJ2-7, with D unclear. Trimming removed 3 bases from V and 2 bases from J, with 17 bases in between. There are 15 residues in the CDR3. CDR1 and CDR2 (germline): GTSNPN, SVGIG (reference sequence). CDR3 residues: CAWSHRGGYPYEQYF. The CDR3 region has the DNA TGTGCCTGGAGCCACCGAGGCGGATACCCCTACGAGCAGTACTTC.

This clone has more than one count but fewer than ten. This sequence joins TRBV12-5 and TRBJ2-3, with D perhaps matching TRBD1 or TRBD2 (5 bases each). Trimming shortened V by 3 bases and J by 3 bases, and 13 bases separated the two germline ends. From germline, CDR1 is LGHNT and CDR2 FRNRAP. This CDR3 is built from 15 residues. CDR3 sequence reads: CASGFRDPPTDTQYF. DNA of the CDR3: TGTGCTAGTGGTTTTCGGGACCCTCCTACAGATACGCAGTATTTT.

The gene calls are TRBV9 and TRBJ2-3, with D hard to call. The V and J ends lost 0 bases and 1 base respectively, with 3 bases between them. CDR3 length: 13 amino acids. In germline, CDR1 is SGDLS, CDR2 YYNGEE. The CDR3 DNA sequence: TGTGCCAGCAGCGTAGCAGGCACAGATACGCAGTATTTT. This sequence encodes CASSVAGTDTQYF.

In this sample, this clone turned up a few times. The chain couples TRBV28 to TRBJ1-1, with 7 positions matching TRBD1. Looked up from germline, CDR1 is MDHEN and CDR2 is SYDVKM. With 6 bases clipped from V and 1 base from J, the junction kept 11 bases outside the gene matches. The CDR3 contains 16 residues. CDR3 protein: CASRRDSWVANTEAFF. The CDR3 nucleotides read TGTGCCAGCAGACGGGACAGTTGGGTTGCGAACACTGAAGCTTTCTTT.

This clone was detected many times. This chain links TRBV4-1 with TRBJ2-7; D is uncertain. The CDR3 length is 14 residues. V gave up 1 base and J gave up 3 bases, with 10 bases separating them. From germline, CDR1 is MGHRA and CDR2 YSYEKL. The CDR3 is CASSQAEQNYEQYF. The CDR3 DNA reads TGCGCCAGCAGCCAAGCCGAACAAAACTACGAGCAGTACTTC.

The chain has TRBV2 and TRBJ2-2; 8 positions match TRBD2. V was pared by 6 bases and J by 7 bases, with 10 bases of the junction left unmatched. The length of the CDR3 is 15 residues. Germline V gives CDR1 SNHLY, CDR2 FYNNEI. The DNA for the CDR3 is TGTGCCAGCAGCCGACCGGGACTAGTAGGCGGGGAGCTGTTTTTT. Protein sequence: CASSRPGLVGGELFF.

The chain recombines TRBV6-1 with TRBJ1-5, with D perhaps matching TRBD1 (5 bases). Trimming removed 3 bases at V and 5 bases at J, with 14 bases between. The CDR3 contains 15 residues. Germline V gene lookup returns CDR1 MNHNS and CDR2 SASEGT. In nucleotides, the CDR3 is TGTGCCAGCAGTGACGAGGGAATGGGGGATCAGCCCCAGCATTTT. It yields the protein CASSDEGMGDQPQHF.

The V gene is TRBV10-3, the J gene TRBJ2-5; 8 bases agree with TRBD1. Germline trimming cut 4 bases from V and 0 bases from J; bases unmatched to any gene: 1. Germline V gene data show CDR1 as ENHRY and CDR2 as SYGVKD. The CDR3 is 14 residues long. CDR3 loop: CAISGGQDQETQYF. The CDR3 coding sequence is TGTGCCATCAGTGGGGGACAGGACCAAGAGACCCAGTACTTC.

The chain has TRBV12-3 or TRBV12-4 and TRBJ1-4; D gene uncertain. The length of the CDR3 is 13 residues. Trimming pared 5 bases from V and 5 bases from J, leaving 9 bases between. The CDR3 sequence: CASSGPANEKLFF. The CDR3 bases are TGTGCCAGCAGTGGCCCGGCGAATGAAAAACTGTTTTTT.

The chain carries TRBV28 and TRBJ2-2; 9 bases agree with TRBD2. J gave up 5 bases and V 1 base, and 2 bases lay outside the gene matches. Germline V gives CDR1 MDHEN, CDR2 SYDVKM. The CDR3 loop spans 15 amino acids. CDR3 amino acids: CASSLSAGGTGELFF. The CDR3, as DNA: TGTGCCAGCAGTTTATCAGCGGGAGGTACCGGGGAGCTGTTTTTT. Together with reference TRBV28 and TRBJ2-2, the CDR3 gives the full variable domain: DVKVTQSSRYLVKRTGEKVFLECVQDMDHENMFWYRQDPGLGLRLIYFSYDVKMKEKGDIPEGYSVSREKKERFSLILESASTNQTSMYLCASSLSAGGTGELFFGEGSRLTVL.